The 21 T cell receptor beta chains below were found in one sample sequenced in a study of graft-versus-host responses after intestinal transplantation. Here immunoSEQ multiplex PCR was the method, and the copy in TCRdb shows in-frame clones only, minus some. Here the sample spans about 39,000 clones, just over 90% being singletons. Here the sequenced sample was PBMCs, taken 700 to 850 days after intestinal transplantation. The origin of the receptors is a human patient who received an intestinal transplant, so some T cells may come from the graft donor.

The chain has TRBV27 and TRBJ1-1; possible D gene TRBD1, 5 bases. Trimming took off 6 bases at V and 5 bases at J, with 13 bases between the two ends. The CDR3 is 13 residues long. Germline values: CDR1 MNHEY, CDR2 SMNVEV (reference sequence). Here the CDR3 reads CASSHKGRTEAFF. The CDR3 bases are TGTGCCAGCAGCCACAAGGGGCGGACTGAAGCTTTCTTT.

J is TRBJ1-2 and V is TRBV5-6; 8 bases agree with TRBD1. The CDR3 loop spans 16 amino acids. CDR1 and CDR2 from the germline V gene are SGHDT and YYEEEE. The V segment lost 3 bases and the J segment 8 bases; nucleotides outside the gene matches: 15. The CDR3 reads CASSSFGVTGVEGYTF. The CDR3, as DNA: TGTGCCAGCAGCTCCTTCGGGGTGACAGGGGTAGAAGGCTACACCTTC.

The chain has TRBV7-2 and TRBJ1-1, with unresolved D. The CDR3 has 17 amino acids. Germline V CDR1 and CDR2: SGHTA, FQGNSA. V lost 4 bases and J 1 base, leaving 19 bases between the germline ends. The CDR3 DNA follows: TGTGCCAGCAGCTCGACGTCCAGAGGGTTAAGGAACACTGAAGCTTTCTTT. Amino acids: CASSSTSRGLRNTEAFF.

This clone was detected only once. The J gene is TRBJ1-1, the V gene TRBV6-5, with D uncertain. Germline V gives CDR1 MNHEY, CDR2 SVGAGI. The CDR3 sequence is 16 residues long. Trimming took off 4 bases at V and 0 bases at J, with 15 bases between the two ends. In DNA form, the CDR3 reads TGTGCCAGCAGTTCCCTTAAGGAGAGGATGAACACTGAAGCTTTCTTT. This sequence encodes CASSSLKERMNTEAFF.

This clone showed up just once. The chain uses TRBV7-2 and TRBJ1-6; unclear D gene. V was shortened by 2 bases and J by 10 bases, with 12 bases between the two germline ends. The CDR3 loop spans 14 amino acids. CDR1 and CDR2 from the germline V gene are SGHTA and FQGNSA. The CDR3 DNA follows: TGTGCCAGCAGCTTATTAGGAACTTACTCACCCCTCCACTTT. Its protein product is CASSLLGTYSPLHF.

The genes are TRBV5-4 and TRBJ2-5; the match to TRBD2 covers 11 bases. Near its end, the DNA agrees better with TRBJ2-7, so the J call may be wrong. This CDR3 comprises 15 residues. Germline lookup yields CDR1 SGHNT and CDR2 YYREEE (reference sequence). The CDR3 spells CASSFASGGLYEQYF. The DNA of the CDR3 is TGTGCCAGCAGCTTCGCTAGCGGGGGGTTATACGAGCAGTACTTC.

This chain joins TRBV6-5 and TRBJ2-5, with D possibly being TRBD2 (6 bases). The CDR3 length is 13 residues. The V and J ends lost 5 bases and 1 base respectively, with 8 bases between them. CDR1 MNHEY and CDR2 SVGAGI come from the germline V gene. The CDR3 sequence is CASSPGLQETQYF. The CDR3 region has the DNA TGTGCCAGCAGTCCGGGACTCCAAGAGACCCAGTACTTC.

This clone was observed once. The chain recombines TRBV7-9 with TRBJ2-7, with TRBD2 matching 12 bases. V lost 5 bases to trimming and J lost 3 bases; unmatched junction nucleotides: 5. Germline loops: CDR1 SEHNR, CDR2 FQNEAQ (reference sequence). This CDR3 has 15 residues. The CDR3 region has the DNA TGTGCCAGCAGCACACGGACTAGCGGGATCTACGAGCAGTACTTC. Translated: CASSTRTSGIYEQYF.

The chain is built from TRBV10-3 and TRBJ2-2; 12 bases align to TRBD2. The CDR3 is 16 amino acids. V lost 3 bases, J lost 4 bases, and 3 bases stayed unmatched. Per the germline V gene, CDR1 is ENHRY and CDR2 is SYGVKD. CDR3 in DNA: TGTGCCATCAGTGAACTAGCGGGAGGCATCACCGGGGAGCTGTTTTTT. It codes for CAISELAGGITGELFF.

This clone was found once. The chain combines TRBV7-3 with TRBJ2-7; no clear D gene. The V end lost 3 bases, the J end lost 7 bases, and 10 bases lay between the germline ends. The V gene's germline CDR1 is SGHTA and CDR2 FQGTGA. This CDR3 has 12 residues. The CDR3 protein is CASSLNGGEQYF. The CDR3 DNA reads as TGTGCCAGCAGCTTGAACGGTGGGGAGCAGTACTTC. The full variable domain, its missing parts supplied by reference TRBV7-3 and TRBJ2-7, is GAGVSQTPSNKVTEKGKYVELRCDPISGHTALYWYRQSLGQGPEFLIYFQGTGAADDSGLPNDRFFAVRPEGSVSTLKIQRTERGDSAVYLCASSLNGGEQYFGPGTRLTVT.

The J gene is TRBJ1-2, the V gene TRBV4-2; 8 bases are shared with TRBD1. Germline V gene data show CDR1 as LGHNA and CDR2 as YNFKEQ. Trimming took 4 bases from V and 3 from J; bases not matched to a gene: 7. The CDR3 runs 15 residues. DNA of the CDR3: TGTGCCAGCAGCCCTATGGGACAGGCTTACTATGGCTACACCTTC. It yields the protein CASSPMGQAYYGYTF.

V and J are TRBV2 and TRBJ1-6, with D maybe TRBD1 (5 bases). The V and J ends lost 6 bases and 7 bases respectively, with 13 bases between them. Germline V gives CDR1 SNHLY, CDR2 FYNNEI. CDR3 length: 14 amino acids. CDR3 protein: CASRGTDGNSPLHF. The DNA of the CDR3 is TGTGCCAGCAGGGGGACCGATGGAAATTCACCCCTCCACTTT.

This clone was found a few times. CDR3 coding DNA: TGCGCCAGCAGCCAAGAGACAGAAAATCAGCCCCAGCATTTT. It specifies CASSQETENQPQHF. The chain combines TRBV4-1 with TRBJ1-5; the D gene is possibly TRBD1 (5 bases). The germline CDR1 and CDR2 sequences are MGHRA and YSYEKL. CDR3 length equals 14 residues. V shed 0 bases and J shed 4 bases, with 7 bases lying between them.

The V call is TRBV7-3, the J call TRBJ2-3; no reliable D call. V lost 2 bases and J lost 4, with 7 bases in between. Germline V CDR1 and CDR2: SGHTA, FQGTGA. The length of the CDR3 is 13 residues. CDR3 bases: TGTGCCAGCAGCTTATCGGGCCCAGATACGCAGTATTTT. This codes for CASSLSGPDTQYF.

Only a few counts were recorded for this clone. The V gene is TRBV28, the J gene TRBJ1-1, with 9 bases fitting TRBD1. Trimming took 7 bases from V and 0 from J; bases not matched to a gene: 6. Germline CDR1 is MDHEN and CDR2 is SYDVKM. The CDR3 contains 15 residues. The CDR3 DNA sequence: TGTGCCAGCATCCCCGGACAGGGGCTGAACACTGAAGCTTTCTTT. Translation: CASIPGQGLNTEAFF.

The rearrangement links TRBV10-3 to TRBJ2-1; 10 bases align to TRBD2. Germline CDR1 is ENHRY and CDR2 is SYGVKD. The trim removed 3 bases at V and 4 bases at J, leaving 6 bases unmatched. The CDR3 has 16 residues. CDR3 in DNA: TGTGCCATCAGTGACGGAAGACTAGCGGGTTACAATGAGCAGTTCTTC. Amino acids: CAISDGRLAGYNEQFF.

The chain has TRBV13 and TRBJ1-2; 8 bases agree with TRBD1. Germline V gives CDR1 PRHDT, CDR2 FYEKMQ (reference sequence). This CDR3 is 14 amino acids long. Losses at the gene ends were 5 bases for V and 4 bases for J; bases not matched to a gene: 6. The CDR3 is CASSTYRGVYGYTF. The CDR3 DNA sequence: TGTGCCAGCAGCACCTACAGGGGGGTCTATGGCTACACCTTC.

The chain is built from TRBV28 and TRBJ2-7; 8 nucleotides agree with TRBD1. The CDR3 has 15 residues. The J segment lost 2 bases and the V segment lost 8 bases, leaving 11 bases of the junction unmatched. From germline, CDR1 is MDHEN and CDR2 SYDVKM. The CDR3 DNA reads as TGTGCCAGCTTCTCAACGGACAGGGCGACCTACGAGCAGTACTTC. The encoded protein is CASFSTDRATYEQYF.

V usage is TRBV11-3 and J usage is TRBJ2-4, with 8 positions matching TRBD1. Trimming cost V 1 base and J 2 bases; bases outside gene matches: 7. The CDR3 totals 17 residues. Germline CDR1 is SGHNT and CDR2 is YENEEA. CDR3 in DNA: TGTGCCAGCAGCTTAGGTTTGGGGACAGGAACCAAAAACATTCAGTACTTC. Amino acids: CASSLGLGTGTKNIQYF.

The V gene is TRBV10-3, the J gene TRBJ2-7; TRBD1 matches 7 bases. After removal of 5 bases from V and 3 bases from J, the junction contained 7 bases not matched to a gene. Per the germline V gene, CDR1 is ENHRY and CDR2 is SYGVKD. The CDR3 length is 14 residues. For the CDR3, the DNA is TGTGCCATCAGTTGGACAGGAGAAGGCTACGAGCAGTACTTC. Its translation is CAISWTGEGYEQYF.

The chain couples TRBV11-2 to TRBJ1-5, with D possibly being TRBD1 (5 bases). The length of the CDR3 is 14 residues. V was pared by 5 bases and J by 6 bases, with 14 bases between. Germline lookup yields CDR1 SGHAT and CDR2 FQNNGV. As DNA, the CDR3 is TGTGCCAGCAGCCTAGGTGGGGCGAGTCAGCCCCAGCATTTT. Protein: CASSLGGASQPQHF. The variable domain in full, completed from reference TRBV11-2 and TRBJ1-5, reads EAGVAQSPRYKIIEKRQSVAFWCNPISGHATLYWYQQILGQGPKLLIQFQNNGVVDDSQLPKDRFSAERLKGVDSTLKIQPAKLEDSAVYLCASSLGGASQPQHFGDGTRLSIL.